This T cell receptor (beta chain) came from a study of blood T cell repertoires in COVID-19. On the study more broadly: Spain, Italy and the United States supplied samples that represented acute and convalescent COVID-19. PBMCs, B-cell-depleted T cells, or T cells were the source of the cDNA or gDNA that made up the material.

Only in-frame clones appear in the TCRdb table, and some are missing; sequencing was by immunoSEQ multiplex PCR. The sample includes 130,000 to 150,000 clones, approximately 80% seen only once; the top ten take approximately 6.6%. Germline V lookup: CDR1 MDHEN, CDR2 SYDVKM. This CDR3 is 15 amino acids long. Trimming removed 5 bases from V and 6 bases from J, with 19 bases in between. The chain joins TRBV28 to TRBJ1-1; a weak D match, TRBD1 (6 bases). The source of this sequence is a human donor in a cohort sampled during active COVID-19. The sample taken for sequencing was peripheral blood. This CDR3 reads CASSSPGQGIPEAFF. The CDR3 bases are TGTGCCAGCAGTAGCCCGGGGCAGGGGATCCCTGAAGCTTTCTTT.